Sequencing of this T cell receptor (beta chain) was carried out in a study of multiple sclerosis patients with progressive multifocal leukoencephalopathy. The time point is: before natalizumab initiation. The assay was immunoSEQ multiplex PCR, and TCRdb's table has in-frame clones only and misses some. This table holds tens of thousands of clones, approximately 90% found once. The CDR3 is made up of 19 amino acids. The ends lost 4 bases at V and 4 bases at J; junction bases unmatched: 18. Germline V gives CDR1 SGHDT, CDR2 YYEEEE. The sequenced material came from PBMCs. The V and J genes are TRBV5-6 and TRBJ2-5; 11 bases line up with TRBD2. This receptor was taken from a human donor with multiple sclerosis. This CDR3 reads CASSLSLKFTSGRGETQYF. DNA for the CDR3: TGTGCCAGCAGCCTGTCCCTCAAATTCACTAGCGGGAGAGGAGAGACCCAGTACTTC.